This T cell receptor beta chain comes out of a study of T cell responses to AZD1222 COVID-19 vaccine. This table comes from immunoSEQ multiplex PCR, and its TCRdb copy is limited to in-frame clones, with some not included. The data show 150,000 to 200,000 clones, 88% seen once. The receptor comes from an adult who received the AZD1222 COVID-19 vaccine. Sample: peripheral blood, taken 28 days after the second AZD1222 dose.

CDR3 bases: TGTGCCAGCAGTTTGTATACCCGGGACAGGGGGGATAACACTGAAGCTTTCTTT. Translated, it gives CASSLYTRDRGDNTEAFF. The chain carries TRBV27 and TRBJ1-1; 11 bases match TRBD1. After removal of 3 bases from V and 2 bases from J, the junction contained 11 bases not matched to a gene. The CDR3 extends over 18 amino acids. Germline loops: CDR1 MNHEY, CDR2 SMNVEV (reference sequence).